Presented here are 11 T cell receptor beta chains from one specimen sequenced in a study of shared clonotypes between healthy human individuals. Generated by immunoSEQ multiplex PCR, the TCRdb table keeps only in-frame clones and is missing some. Here the sample spans about 980,000 clones, over 60% being singletons. Sequencing used memory CD4+ T cells sorted from blood. As for subset: CD45RA-negative fraction. These receptors all come from a man younger than 35 in good health.

This chain joins TRBV27 and TRBJ2-1, with TRBD2 identical over 9 bases. The CDR3 consists of 15 residues. V was pared by 5 bases and J by 8 bases, with 10 bases of the junction left unmatched. CDR1 MNHEY and CDR2 SMNVEV come from the germline V gene (reference sequence). The CDR3 region has the DNA TGTGCCAGCAGTCCCCCGGGACTAGCTCAACATGAGCAGTTCTTC. Amino acids: CASSPPGLAQHEQFF.

The rearrangement uses TRBV11-2 and TRBJ1-2; 8 bases are shared with TRBD1. V was pared by 4 bases and J by 7 bases, with 8 bases of the junction left unmatched. The CDR3 extends over 14 amino acids. CDR1 and CDR2 from the germline V gene are SGHAT and FQNNGV. CDR3 in amino acids: CASSSGQGEGGYTF. Written as DNA, the CDR3 is TGTGCCAGCAGCTCAGGACAGGGTGAGGGTGGCTACACCTTC.

The chain is built from TRBV2 and TRBJ2-2; D gene unclear. V lost 2 bases, J lost 7 bases, and 5 bases lay in between. Germline CDR1 and CDR2: SNHLY and FYNNEI. The CDR3 is 12 amino acids. The CDR3 here is CASSERVGELFF. CDR3 in DNA: TGTGCCAGCAGTGAACGGGTCGGGGAGCTGTTTTTT.

This chain connects TRBV13 to TRBJ2-7; D may match TRBD1 or TRBD2 (5 bases each). The CDR3 consists of 14 residues. Trimming removed 5 bases at V and 6 bases at J, with 17 bases between. Per germline, CDR1 PRHDT and CDR2 FYEKMQ (reference sequence). The CDR3 spells CASSRGGMLTEQYF. In nucleotides, the CDR3 is TGTGCCAGCAGCCGTGGGGGAATGCTTACCGAGCAGTACTTC.

V and J are TRBV2 and TRBJ2-1; tentatively, D is TRBD2 (6 bases). V lost 7 bases and J lost 5, with 18 bases in between. The CDR3 contains 15 residues. CDR1 is SNHLY, CDR2 FYNNEI, per germline. CDR3 amino acids: CASTLYPRENNEQFF. The CDR3 DNA reads as TGTGCCAGCACTCTGTACCCTCGGGAGAACAATGAGCAGTTCTTC.

The chain is built from TRBV6-6 and TRBJ2-3, with 7 bases lining up with TRBD2. The CDR3 is 14 residues long. J was trimmed by 1 base and V by 7 bases; bases with no gene match: 5. Germline CDR1 and CDR2: MNHNY and SVGAGI (reference sequence). The CDR3 bases are TGTGCCAGCACCCGGGAGGCCGGCACAGATACGCAGTATTTT. It encodes CASTREAGTDTQYF.

The chain is built from TRBV6-1 and TRBJ2-3, with 9 nucleotides matching TRBD2. Germline V CDR1 and CDR2: MNHNS, SASEGT. The CDR3 has 17 residues. With V trimmed by 1 base and J by 0 bases, 5 bases remained unmatched. CDR3 loop: CASSEGASGASTDTQYF. In DNA form, the CDR3 reads TGTGCCAGCAGTGAAGGGGCTAGCGGGGCTAGCACAGATACGCAGTATTTT.

The CDR3 here is CASSQRDRRTDTQYF. The CDR3, as DNA: TGCGCCAGCAGCCAACGGGACAGACGCACAGATACGCAGTATTTT. The chain employs TRBV5-1 and TRBJ2-3; 7 positions agree with TRBD1. The length of the CDR3 is 15 residues. V trimming: 4 bases; J trimming: 1 base; junction bases outside the gene matches: 6. CDR1 SGHRS and CDR2 YFSETQ come from the germline V gene.

This clone was seen once. The V and J genes are TRBV10-3 and TRBJ2-5; D may match TRBD1 or TRBD2 (5 bases each). Germline CDR1 ENHRY, CDR2 SYGVKD. The CDR3 runs to 14 residues. V gave up 7 bases and J gave up 1 base, with 13 bases separating them. The CDR3 loop is CAITEGRFQETQYF. In DNA, the CDR3 is TGTGCCATCACCGAGGGACGTTTCCAAGAGACCCAGTACTTC.

This rearrangement joins TRBV30 to TRBJ1-4, with unresolved D. From germline, CDR1 is GTSNPN and CDR2 SVGIG (reference sequence). The CDR3 loop spans 13 amino acids. With 0 bases removed from V and 8 bases from J, the gap between germline ends came to 10 bases. The CDR3 bases are TGTGCCTGGAGTGTCCAGGTGCGAGAAAAACTGTTTTTT. It yields the protein CAWSVQVREKLFF. The variable domain in full, completed from reference TRBV30 and TRBJ1-4, reads SQTIHQWPATLVQPVGSPLSLECTVEGTSNPNLYWYRQAAGRGLQLLFYSVGIGQISSEVPQNLSASRPQDRQFILSSKKLLLSDSGFYLCAWSVQVREKLFFGSGTQLSVL.

The CDR3 loop reads CASSPPGASTYEQYF. In DNA, the CDR3 is TGTGCCAGCTCACCTCCGGGGGCTTCCACCTACGAGCAGTACTTC. The chain links TRBV18 to TRBJ2-7, with D perhaps being TRBD1 or TRBD2 (6 bases each). The germline CDR1 and CDR2 sequences are KGHSH and LQKENI. The CDR3 is 15 residues long. Trimming removed 3 bases at V and 2 bases at J, with 14 bases between.